Listed below are T cell receptor beta chains from one sample, sequenced in a study of CD8+ T cells in alopecia areata. Using immunoSEQ multiplex PCR, the repertoire was profiled, and TCRdb retains in-frame clones only, with some absent. Of around 300,000 clones listed, approximately 60% are singletons. The starting material was CD4+ T cells sorted from blood, obtained around week 53, from a patient treated with tofacitinib. All receptors come from a human donor with alopecia areata. CDR3s include the opening cysteine and the closing phenylalanine or tryptophan. A D gene is named only where the DNA matches it firmly. Rows give clone size only sometimes, using once, few, many, or a class for an expanded clone.

clone size	J gene	V gene	D gene	CDR3 DNA	CDR3 protein
NA	TRBJ2-3	TRBV29-1	NA	TGCAGCGTTGACGTCACAGATACGCAGTATTTT	CSVDVTDTQYF
few	TRBJ1-5	TRBV4-3	NA	TGCGCCAGCAGCCCGGGCCGCGCCGGGGATCAGCCCCAGCATTTT	CASSPGRAGDQPQHF
NA	TRBJ2-7	TRBV29-1	NA	TGCAGCGTTGAATCGGGGGTGGAGCAGTACTTC	CSVESGVEQYF
NA	TRBJ1-2	TRBV15	NA	TGTGCCACCAGCAGAGCTGGGTCAGGTGGCTACACCTTC	CATSRAGSGGYTF
NA	TRBJ1-5	TRBV7-2	NA	TGTGCCAGCAGCTTAATGGATCAGCCCCAGCATTTT	CASSLMDQPQHF
NA	TRBJ1-1	TRBV29-1	NA	TGCAGCGTTCGGGTCTACACTGAAGCTTTCTTT	CSVRVYTEAFF
NA	TRBJ1-2	TRBV7-2	NA	TGTGCCAGCATCCGCCTGGCAGAGGATGGCTACACCTTC	CASIRLAEDGYTF
NA	TRBJ1-2	TRBV30	NA	TGTGCCTGGAGGAGGGGGGACACTCCTAACTATGGCTACACCTTC	CAWRRGDTPNYGYTF
NA	TRBJ2-2	TRBV29-1	NA	TGCAGCGTTTCGGCGAACACCGGGGAGCTGTTTTTT	CSVSANTGELFF
few	TRBJ2-7	TRBV6-5	TRBD1	TGTGCCAGCAGTTACTCTGGACAGGGGACCTACGAGCAGTACTTC	CASSYSGQGTYEQYF
NA	TRBJ2-3	TRBV29-1	TRBD2	TGCAGCGTTGCAGCGGGACTGAACACAGATACGCAGTATTTT	CSVAAGLNTDTQYF
few	TRBJ1-1	TRBV5-1	NA	TGCGCCAGCAGCCTGGGCCTAGAAGCTTTCTTT	CASSLGLEAFF
NA	TRBJ2-3	TRBV6-5	TRBD2	TGTGCCAGCACAGGGACTAGCGGCACAGATACGCAGTATTTT	CASTGTSGTDTQYF
NA	TRBJ1-2	TRBV6-5	NA	TGTGCCAGCAGCCCCGGGGGAGGGGATGGCTACACCTTC	CASSPGGGDGYTF
NA	TRBJ1-1	TRBV27	TRBD1	TGTGCCAGCAGTCGGACAGGGGATACTGAAGCTTTCTTT	CASSRTGDTEAFF
NA	TRBJ2-7	TRBV25-1	NA	TGTGCCAGCAGTGAATCAGGTACCTCCTACGAGCAGTACTTC	CASSESGTSYEQYF
few	TRBJ2-4	TRBV19	NA	TGTGCCAGTAGTATGGTGGGACATCAAAACATTCAGTACTTC	CASSMVGHQNIQYF
NA	TRBJ1-1	TRBV14	NA	TGTGCCAGCAGCCAAACCCCCGAGGCTTTCTTT	CASSQTPEAFF
NA	TRBJ2-5	TRBV6-5	NA	TGTGCCAGCACCCCCACAGGGACCGAGACCCAGTACTTC	CASTPTGTETQYF
NA	TRBJ2-5	TRBV10-2	NA	TGCGCCAGCAGCCGAGCGGATTTCCAAGAGACCCAGTACTTC	CASSRADFQETQYF
NA	TRBJ2-1	TRBV29-1	NA	TGCAGCGTTGATTTCCGGAAACACCCCTACAATGAGCAGTTCTTC	CSVDFRKHPYNEQFF
NA	TRBJ2-3	TRBV6-5	TRBD2	TGTGCCAGCAGTTACGAGGCTAGCGGGAAAACGGATACGCAGTATTTT	CASSYEASGKTDTQYF
once	TRBJ2-5	TRBV29-1	TRBD2	TGCAGCGTTTTGACTAGCGGGGGTGAGACCCAGTACTTC	CSVLTSGGETQYF